What follows is one T cell receptor (beta chain) and its context. The antigen is not known. Clones were read by immunoSEQ multiplex PCR, and TCRdb kept only the in-frame ones, dropping some. Of 2 million to 2.5 million clones in the sample, around 93% were seen once. This record belongs to a study of shared clonotypes between healthy human individuals. Free of recent acute infections or vaccinations, the donors were healthy HIV-negative adults. Study outcomes and limitations: Clonotype sharing across donors was expected to vary with sequencing depth. A handful of donors showed sharing of approximately 5% of naive CD4 clonotypes. Researchers sampled only blood; tissue repertoires likely differ.

The specimen sequenced was naive CD4+ T cells from PBMCs. As to subset: CD45RA+ positively selected. The sequence derives from a man between 18 and 35 years old in good health. Some clones in this sample may be carry-over from other donors' samples.

In nucleotides, the CDR3 is TGTGCCAGCAGCCCCGGTTGGGCAGTTGGCTACACCTTC. Translated, it gives CASSPGWAVGYTF. The chain recombines TRBV28 with TRBJ1-2, with unresolved D. The CDR3 loop spans 13 amino acids. Germline lookup yields CDR1 MDHEN and CDR2 SYDVKM. V lost 6 bases, J lost 7 bases, and 15 bases lay in between.